This T cell receptor (beta chain) was obtained from a study of cytomegalovirus exposure and HLA in healthy donors. There are a few counts of this clone. The CDR3 totals 14 residues. CDR1 and CDR2 from the germline V gene are MRHNA and SNTAGT. The germline V and J ends were trimmed by 3 bases and 1 base, with 4 bases remaining between them. Measured with immunoSEQ multiplex PCR; TCRdb has only the in-frame clones, and not every one. Here the sample spans 150,000 to 180,000 clones, 75% to 90% being singletons. Sequences were obtained from PBMCs. The rearrangement joins TRBV6-4 to TRBJ2-6; D not certain. This receptor was taken from a man aged 18 to 30 in good health and CMV-seropositive. CDR3: CASSELSGANVLTF. The DNA for the CDR3 is TGTGCCAGCAGTGAACTTTCTGGGGCCAACGTCCTGACTTTC.